The 3 T cell receptor beta chains listed next were all sequenced from one sample in a study of OX40 agonist ivuxolimab in advanced cancers. Sequenced by immunoSEQ multiplex PCR; TCRdb stores in-frame clones only, minus some. This sample has roughly 48,000 clones, with just under 90% found just once. This specimen was CD4+ or CD8+ T cells sorted from blood, taken in a trial of the OX40 agonist ivuxolimab. All receptors come from an adult with an advanced solid tumor such as melanoma, head and neck, liver or kidney cancer.

This clone appeared a few times. This chain uses TRBV13 with TRBJ2-1, with 7 bases identical to TRBD2. Germline CDR1 and CDR2: PRHDT and FYEKMQ (reference sequence). The length of the CDR3 is 16 residues. V dropped 0 bases and J dropped 9; count of bases not matched to a gene: 11. CDR3 DNA sequence: TGTGCCAGCAGCTTAGGGCGGACTAGGGGAGAGAGTGAGCAGTTCTTC. Translated, it gives CASSLGRTRGESEQFF.

The chain couples TRBV9 to TRBJ2-2, with D maybe TRBD1 (5 bases). The length of the CDR3 is 15 residues. The germline V gene has CDR1 SGDLS and CDR2 YYNGEE. Trimming cost V 4 bases and J 7 bases, with 17 bases left between them. CDR3 sequence reads: CASSPGHNDGGELFF. The CDR3 region has the DNA TGTGCCAGCAGCCCTGGACACAACGATGGCGGGGAGCTGTTTTTT.

This chain joins TRBV27 and TRBJ1-1, with 8 positions matching TRBD1. V lost 4 bases, J lost 3 bases, and 7 bases stayed unmatched. Germline assignment: CDR1 MNHEY and CDR2 SMNVEV (reference sequence). The CDR3 consists of 15 residues. The CDR3 loop reads CASSSQGAQYTEAFF. CDR3 in DNA: TGTGCCAGCAGTTCCCAGGGGGCGCAGTACACTGAAGCTTTCTTT.